The subject of this entry is one T cell receptor (beta chain). The record originates from a study of sequential checkpoint blockade in melanoma. Study-level background: Patients were randomized 1:1 to nivolumab-then-ipilimumab or ipilimumab-then-nivolumab first-line. Both treatment sequences were followed by maintenance nivolumab.

Assay: immunoSEQ multiplex PCR; the TCRdb copy retains only in-frame clones and omits some. This sample has over 10,000 clones, with just over 60% found just once. Looked up from germline, CDR1 is SGHNT and CDR2 is YYREEE (reference sequence). The CDR3 contains 15 residues. V was pared by 1 base and J by 2 bases, with 3 bases of the junction left unmatched. As to treatment: randomized to nivolumab then ipilimumab (arm A) or the reverse (arm B). Patients had received no earlier DNA-damaging chemotherapy. The TCR was taken from a human donor with melanoma. Source: CD8+ T cells sorted from blood (inferred from file names), taken from a patient given nivolumab and ipilimumab in sequence. V and J are TRBV5-4 and TRBJ2-7; TRBD2 agrees at 10 bases. CDR3 amino acids: CASSLFSGGTYEQYF. In DNA form, the CDR3 reads TGTGCCAGCAGCTTGTTTAGCGGGGGGACCTACGAGCAGTACTTC.